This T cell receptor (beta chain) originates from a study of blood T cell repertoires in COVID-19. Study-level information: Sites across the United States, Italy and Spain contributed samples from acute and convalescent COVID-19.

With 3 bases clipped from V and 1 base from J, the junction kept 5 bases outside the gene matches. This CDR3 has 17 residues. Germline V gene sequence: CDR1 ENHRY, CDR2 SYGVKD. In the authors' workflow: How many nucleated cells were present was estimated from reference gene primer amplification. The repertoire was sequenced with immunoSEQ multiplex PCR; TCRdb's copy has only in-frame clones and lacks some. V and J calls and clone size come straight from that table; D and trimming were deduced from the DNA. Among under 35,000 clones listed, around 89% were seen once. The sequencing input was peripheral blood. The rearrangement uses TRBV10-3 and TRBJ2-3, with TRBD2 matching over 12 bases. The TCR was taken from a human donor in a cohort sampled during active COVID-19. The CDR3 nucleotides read TGTGCCATCAGTGACCCTAGCGGGGGGGCCGGCACAGATACGCAGTATTTT. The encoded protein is CAISDPSGGAGTDTQYF.